The 31 T cell receptor beta chains given below trace back to one sample, sequenced in a study of T cells after yellow fever vaccination. From the 5' RACE reads, TCRdb called clonotypes with MiXCR, one entry per CDR3 protein. The sample has under 300,000 distinct CDR3 sequences, 6% to 7.5% seen once. The specimen comprised CD4+ T cells sorted from PBMCs, sampled 15 days after the yellow fever booster vaccination. These receptors came from a young man who received the YFV17D yellow fever vaccine.

The CDR3 protein is CASSQDTITGQFF. The CDR3 region has the DNA TGCGCCAGCAGCCAAGATACGATAACGGGGCAGTTCTTC. The rearrangement links TRBV4-3 to TRBJ2-1; the D is unclear. Germline V gives CDR1 LGHNA, CDR2 YSLEER. V was shortened by 0 bases and J by 12 bases, with 12 bases between the two germline ends. This CDR3 has 13 amino acids.

This clonotype was seen more than once but under ten times. The rearrangement joins TRBV25-1 to TRBJ2-5; possibly TRBD1 or TRBD2 for D (6 bases each). The V gene's germline CDR1 is MGHDK and CDR2 SYGVNS. This CDR3 has 15 amino acids. Trimming removed 5 bases from V and 5 bases from J, with 18 bases in between. CDR3 sequence reads: CASSPPGGLGETQYF. CDR3 nucleotide sequence: TGTGCCAGCAGTCCTCCCGGGGGCCTTGGGGAGACCCAGTACTTC.

This chain connects TRBV20-1 to TRBJ2-3; D gene unclear. The ends were cut back, 7 bases at V and 11 bases at J, with 13 bases in the middle. Germline CDR1 DFQATT, CDR2 SNEGSKA (reference sequence). The CDR3 extends over 10 amino acids. Here the CDR3 reads CSVLTSGQYF. CDR3 in DNA: TGCAGTGTTCTCACCTCGGGGCAGTATTTT.

A few counts support this clonotype. The V call is TRBV14, the J call TRBJ2-5, with D tentatively TRBD1 or TRBD2 (5 bases each). The CDR3 sequence is 14 residues long. V lost 5 bases to trimming and J lost 4 bases, with 14 bases between them. Per the germline V gene, CDR1 is SGHDN and CDR2 is FVKESK. The chain's CDR3 is CASSEIGGTETQYF. The CDR3 DNA reads TGTGCCAGCAGCGAAATTGGTGGGACAGAGACCCAGTACTTC. The full variable domain, completed using reference TRBV14 and TRBJ2-5, is EAGVTQFPSHSVIEKGQTVTLRCDPISGHDNLYWYRRVMGKEIKFLLHFVKESKQDESGMPNNRFLAERTGGTYSTLKVQPAELEDSGVYFCASSEIGGTETQYFGPGTRLLVL.

This clonotype was counted many times. The CDR3 sequence is CASTLGGGGTYNEQFF. The CDR3 DNA follows: TGTGCCAGCACCCTGGGAGGAGGGGGGACCTACAATGAGCAGTTCTTC. The gene calls are TRBV28 and TRBJ2-1; D could derive from TRBD1 or TRBD2 (6 bases each). Germline lookup yields CDR1 MDHEN and CDR2 SYDVKM. Trimming removed 7 bases from V and 2 bases from J, with 18 bases in between. The CDR3 has 16 amino acids.

At least ten counts were recorded for this clonotype. V is TRBV3-1 and J is TRBJ1-1; 9 nucleotides match TRBD1. The CDR3 spans 16 residues. The germline V gene has CDR1 LGHDT and CDR2 YNNKEL (reference sequence). After removal of 11 bases from V and 1 base from J, the junction contained 14 bases not matched to a gene. As DNA, the CDR3 is TGTGCCTCCACGGGTTTATCGGGACAGGGGAACACTGAAGCTTTCTTT. Translated: CASTGLSGQGNTEAFF.

This chain joins TRBV7-2 and TRBJ2-5; no firm D call. Germline CDR1 is SGHTA and CDR2 is FQGNSA. With 5 bases removed from V and 5 bases from J, the gap between germline ends came to 9 bases. The CDR3 extends over 12 amino acids. The CDR3 reads CASSVTWETQYF. CDR3 DNA sequence: TGTGCCAGCAGCGTTACGTGGGAGACCCAGTACTTC.

This clonotype has a count of ten or more. The chain has TRBV21-1 and TRBJ2-7; the DNA was not used to check the table's D call, TRBD1. TRBV21-1 is tagged as a pseudogene. This CDR3 has 16 amino acids. The CDR3 reads CASSTRDSNLFYEQYF. Here the CDR3 DNA reads TGTGCCAGCAGCACTCGGGACAGCAATCTATTCTACGAGCAGTACTTC.

On this clonotype itself: One end of the junction varies from germline; a read error may be responsible. The genes are TRBV5-6 and TRBJ1-2; D ambiguous. Germline CDR1 reads SGHDT; CDR2 reads YYEEEE. This CDR3 comprises 13 residues. The CDR3 protein is CASSPLAAYGCTF. In DNA form, the CDR3 reads TGTGCCAGCAGCCCGTTGGCGGCATATGGCTGCACCTTC.

This clonotype was picked up a small number of times. The chain recombines TRBV5-6 with TRBJ2-2; D ambiguous. V was shortened by 0 bases and J by 4 bases, with 10 bases between the two germline ends. Germline assignment: CDR1 SGHDT and CDR2 YYEEEE. The CDR3 spans 15 residues. This CDR3 is CASSLGGRSTGELFF. The CDR3 DNA is TGTGCCAGCAGCTTGGGAGGCAGATCCACCGGGGAGCTGTTTTTT. Filled out from reference TRBV5-6 and TRBJ2-2, the complete variable domain reads DAGVTQSPTHLIKTRGQQVTLRCSPKSGHDTVSWYQQALGQGPQFIFQYYEEEERQRGNFPDRFSGHQFPNYSSELNVNALLLGDSALYLCASSLGGRSTGELFFGEGSRLTVL.

This clonotype was observed at least ten times. V usage is TRBV12-3 or TRBV12-4 and J usage is TRBJ2-3; TRBD1 matches at 8 bases. The CDR3 is made up of 12 amino acids. The ends lost 5 bases at V and 5 bases at J; junction bases unmatched: 0. The CDR3 nucleotides are TGTGCCAGCAGTGGGACAGGAGATACGCAGTATTTT. Amino acids: CASSGTGDTQYF.

V gene TRBV6-1 combines with J gene TRBJ2-5; D gene uncertain. The V gene lost 5 bases and the J gene lost 5 bases, with 15 bases spanning the gap. CDR3 length equals 14 residues. Per germline, CDR1 MNHNS and CDR2 SASEGT. CDR3 DNA sequence: TGTGCCAGCAGTCGCCTCTGCGAACACGAGACCCAGTACTTC. It translates to CASSRLCEHETQYF.

This clonotype has a handful of counts. This chain joins TRBV5-1 and TRBJ2-1; TRBD2 matches at 7 bases. CDR3 length equals 18 residues. J was trimmed by 0 bases and V by 1 base; bases with no gene match: 10. Per germline, CDR1 SGHRS and CDR2 YFSETQ. The CDR3 bases are TGCGCCAGCAGCTTGTTTGGACTAGGAGTAGGCTCCTACAATGAGCAGTTCTTC. Its translation: CASSLFGLGVGSYNEQFF.

A few counts support this clonotype. CDR3 residues: CASSPLGGGQSDTQYF. In DNA, the CDR3 is TGTGCCAGCTCACCACTTGGCGGGGGACAATCAGATACGCAGTATTTT. This sequence joins TRBV18 and TRBJ2-3, with D possibly matching TRBD2 (7 bases). CDR3 length: 16 amino acids. Germline values: CDR1 KGHSH, CDR2 LQKENI. Trimming took off 1 base at V and 4 bases at J, with 15 bases between the two ends.

This clonotype came up many times. V usage is TRBV5-5 and J usage is TRBJ1-2; 10 bases map to TRBD1. The ends lost 0 bases at V and 3 bases at J; junction bases unmatched: 2. CDR1 and CDR2 from the germline V gene are SGHKS and YYEKEE (reference sequence). The CDR3 consists of 15 residues. This CDR3 reads CASSLAGQGHYGYTF. Written as DNA, the CDR3 is TGTGCCAGCAGCTTGGCGGGACAGGGGCACTATGGCTACACCTTC. Drawing the rest from reference TRBV5-5 and TRBJ1-2, the complete variable domain is DAGVTQSPTHLIKTRGQQVTLRCSPISGHKSVSWYQQVLGQGPQFIFQYYEKEERGRGNFPDRFSARQFPNYSSELNVNALLLGDSALYLCASSLAGQGHYGYTFGSGTRLTVV.

In this sample, this clonotype turned up a few times. The chain links TRBV3-1 to TRBJ1-5; 9 nucleotides match TRBD1. This CDR3 is built from 15 residues. Trimming took 4 bases from V and 2 from J; bases not matched to a gene: 3. Germline V gene sequence: CDR1 LGHDT, CDR2 YNNKEL (reference sequence). The CDR3 reads CASSRGTGRNQPQHF. In DNA form, the CDR3 reads TGTGCCAGCAGCCGGGGGACAGGGCGCAATCAGCCCCAGCATTTT.

This clonotype was counted at least ten times. The gene calls are TRBV7-2 and TRBJ2-7; 9 bases line up with TRBD1. Germline CDR1 is SGHTA and CDR2 is FQGNSA. The V gene end was trimmed by 1 base and the J gene end by 4 bases; junction bases not matched to a gene: 8. There are 16 residues in the CDR3. CDR3: CASSLVTGGAGYEQYF. As DNA, the CDR3 is TGTGCCAGCAGCTTAGTTACAGGGGGCGCTGGGTACGAGCAGTACTTC.

The chain carries TRBV29-1 and TRBJ2-6; TRBD1 might be the D (6 bases). CDR3 length: 15 amino acids. The germline CDR1 and CDR2 sequences are SQVTM and ANQGSEA. Between the trimmed V and J ends, which lost 4 bases and 0 bases, there was a span of 10 bases. CDR3 residues: CSVGGPTSGANVLTF. CDR3 sequence (DNA): TGCAGCGTTGGGGGGCCGACCTCTGGGGCCAACGTCCTGACTTTC.

This clonotype was observed a few times. The chain has TRBV20-1 and TRBJ2-5; D tentatively reads TRBD1 or TRBD2 (5 bases each). The CDR3 extends over 11 amino acids. Germline CDR1 and CDR2: DFQATT and SNEGSKA (reference sequence). CDR3 sequence reads: CSPMGEETQYF. For the CDR3, the DNA is TGCAGCCCGATGGGGGAAGAGACCCAGTACTTC.

The gene calls are TRBV20-1 and TRBJ2-7; 8 bases fit TRBD1. The germline gives CDR1 DFQATT, CDR2 SNEGSKA (reference sequence). The V gene end was trimmed by 6 bases and the J gene end by 3 bases; junction bases not matched to a gene: 13. This CDR3 has 15 residues. CDR3 nucleotide sequence: TGCAGTGCACCACCCTCCGGGACAGGTGACTACGAGCAGTACTTC. This codes for CSAPPSGTGDYEQYF.

This sequence joins TRBV5-1 and TRBJ2-5; 7 nucleotides line up with TRBD1. The CDR3 runs 14 residues. Germline lookup yields CDR1 SGHRS and CDR2 YFSETQ. V lost 4 bases, J lost 3 bases, and 6 bases stayed unmatched. Here the CDR3 reads CASSGGQPKETQYF. In DNA, the CDR3 is TGCGCCAGCAGCGGGGGACAGCCAAAAGAGACCCAGTACTTC.

The chain joins TRBV10-3 to TRBJ2-3; D is unresolved. Trimming left V 3 bases short and J 5 bases short, with 9 bases between. This CDR3 has 13 amino acids. CDR1 ENHRY and CDR2 SYGVKD come from the germline V gene. CDR3 sequence: CAISEDPRDTQYF. In DNA, the CDR3 is TGTGCCATCAGTGAAGACCCCCGAGATACGCAGTATTTT.

This clonotype appeared many times. V and J are TRBV5-1 and TRBJ2-2; unclear D gene. The CDR3 extends over 12 amino acids. Looked up from germline, CDR1 is SGHRS and CDR2 is YFSETQ. V lost 1 base and J lost 6, with 4 bases in between. Here the CDR3 reads CASSLTPGELFF. DNA for the CDR3: TGCGCCAGCAGCTTGACCCCCGGGGAGCTGTTTTTT.

The chain recombines TRBV6-4 with TRBJ2-7, with 9 bases that match TRBD2. This CDR3 comprises 15 residues. Germline loops: CDR1 MRHNA, CDR2 SNTAGT. Losses at the gene ends were 6 bases for V and 9 bases for J; bases not matched to a gene: 15. DNA of the CDR3: TGTGCCAGCAGCCGTGTTTGTGTAGCGGGAGTTTCGCAGTACTTC. It translates to CASSRVCVAGVSQYF.

V and J are TRBV24-1 and TRBJ1-5; D not certain. There are 14 residues in the CDR3. V was shortened by 5 bases and J by 7 bases, with 14 bases between the two germline ends. Looked up from germline, CDR1 is KGHDR and CDR2 is SFDVKD. CDR3 amino acids: CATSASGPLQPQHF. The CDR3 DNA reads TGTGCCACCAGTGCCTCTGGTCCTTTACAGCCCCAGCATTTT.

This clonotype was seen repeatedly, ten times or more. The rearrangement joins TRBV3-1 to TRBJ2-7, with D uncertain. The V and J ends lost 3 bases and 5 bases respectively, with 8 bases between them. There are 12 residues in the CDR3. CDR1 is LGHDT and CDR2 is YNNKEL in the germline V gene (reference sequence). The CDR3 reads CASSQAANEQYF. For the CDR3, the DNA is TGTGCCAGCAGCCAGGCGGCCAACGAGCAGTACTTC.

A few counts support this clonotype. This chain joins TRBV29-1 and TRBJ2-4; a possible D gene is TRBD2 (5 bases). V gave up 6 bases and J gave up 8 bases, with 14 bases separating them. Germline lookup yields CDR1 SQVTM and CDR2 ANQGSEA. This CDR3 comprises 12 residues. CDR3 region: CSVQRAPDIQYF. CDR3 nucleotides: TGCAGCGTCCAGAGGGCACCAGACATTCAGTACTTC.

This chain uses TRBV5-1 with TRBJ2-5; D call uncertain. V shed 0 bases and J shed 1 base, with 7 bases lying between them. The CDR3 spans 14 residues. Germline-derived CDR1 and CDR2 are SGHRS and YFSETQ. As DNA, the CDR3 is TGCGCCAGCAGCTTGGGGCAAGTCCAAGAGACCCAGTACTTC. Its translation is CASSLGQVQETQYF.

This clonotype was detected many times. CDR3 nucleotides: TGCGCCAGCAGGTCTCCGGGACAGGGGGGCTGCGAGCAGTACTTC. Translated, it gives CASRSPGQGGCEQYF. The rearrangement joins TRBV4-3 to TRBJ2-7, with 11 bases fitting TRBD1. V shed 6 bases, J shed 6 bases, and the junction held 10 bases outside the gene matches. Germline V lookup: CDR1 LGHNA, CDR2 YSLEER. This CDR3 has 15 amino acids.

The V call is TRBV5-4, the J call TRBJ2-7; 8 bases are a match to TRBD1. Germline V gives CDR1 SGHNT, CDR2 YYREEE (reference sequence). There are 15 residues in the CDR3. J was trimmed by 4 bases and V by 0 bases; bases with no gene match: 6. The DNA for the CDR3 is TGTGCCAGCAGCTTGGGGACAGGGTGGTTGTACGAGCAGTACTTC. It encodes CASSLGTGWLYEQYF.

This clonotype was detected many times. V usage is TRBV6-5 and J usage is TRBJ2-7; 9 bases are shared with TRBD2. V lost 6 bases and J lost 3; bases outside the gene matches: 9. The V gene's germline CDR1 is MNHEY and CDR2 SVGAGI. The CDR3 has 15 residues. The CDR3 is CASRTYASGVYEQYF. The CDR3 coding sequence is TGTGCCAGCAGAACCTATGCTAGCGGGGTCTACGAGCAGTACTTC.